The 30 T cell receptor beta chains below come from one sample, sequenced in a study of cytomegalovirus exposure and HLA in healthy donors. The primer mix had 60 Vbeta and 13 Jbeta primers. Assay used: immunoSEQ multiplex PCR; TCRdb lists only in-frame clones, some missing. This sample's table has 150,000 or so clones. Sequencing input: PBMCs. Every receptor here comes from a woman aged 45-65 years in good health and CMV-seronegative.

This CDR3 reads CASSFDRGLETQYF. As DNA, the CDR3 is TGTGCCAGCAGTTTTGACAGGGGGCTAGAGACCCAGTACTTC. This chain uses TRBV28 with TRBJ2-5; 10 bases match TRBD1. There are 14 residues in the CDR3. Germline lookup yields CDR1 MDHEN and CDR2 SYDVKM. The junction had 2 bases not matched to a gene; V was cut back by 3 bases and J by 4 bases.

The chain's CDR3 is CAWSSEVTIYF. The DNA for the CDR3 is TGTGCCTGGAGTAGTGAGGTCACCATATATTTT. V and J are TRBV30 and TRBJ1-3; no clear D gene. The length of the CDR3 is 11 residues. Deletions cut 2 bases from V and 9 bases from J, with 8 bases between. Germline V lookup: CDR1 GTSNPN, CDR2 SVGIG (reference sequence).

J is TRBJ1-2 and V is TRBV7-9; no reliable D call. Trimming shortened V by 2 bases and J by 4 bases, and 8 bases separated the two germline ends. In germline, CDR1 is SEHNR, CDR2 FQNEAQ (reference sequence). The CDR3 runs to 13 residues. The CDR3 region is CASSLTEPYGYTF. The CDR3 DNA is TGTGCCAGCAGCTTAACAGAGCCCTATGGCTACACCTTC.

This chain joins TRBV9 and TRBJ2-3; the match to TRBD2 covers 10 bases. The CDR3 spans 14 residues. Looked up from germline, CDR1 is SGDLS and CDR2 is YYNGEE. The V segment lost 3 bases and the J segment 5 bases; nucleotides outside the gene matches: 3. The CDR3 spells CASSASGRRDTQYF. CDR3 nucleotides: TGTGCCAGCAGCGCTAGCGGGAGAAGAGATACGCAGTATTTT.

This rearrangement joins TRBV2 to TRBJ1-1; 7 bases map to TRBD1. This CDR3 contains 13 residues. The junction had 3 bases not matched to a gene; V was cut back by 4 bases and J by 4 bases. CDR1 SNHLY and CDR2 FYNNEI come from the germline V gene. The CDR3 nucleotides are TGTGCCAGCAGTGGACAGGGAAGCACTGAAGCTTTCTTT. Its translation is CASSGQGSTEAFF.

This chain joins TRBV28 and TRBJ1-2; 8 nucleotides agree with TRBD1. Trimming at V came to 3 bases and at J to 8 bases, leaving 8 bases not matched to a gene. This CDR3 comprises 14 residues. Germline CDR1 MDHEN, CDR2 SYDVKM. The chain's CDR3 is CASSLGQEAGGYTF. The CDR3 coding sequence is TGTGCCAGCAGTTTGGGACAGGAGGCGGGAGGCTACACCTTC.

The chain recombines TRBV5-4 with TRBJ1-2; 7 bases match TRBD1. Per the germline V gene, CDR1 is SGHNT and CDR2 is YYREEE (reference sequence). The CDR3 is made up of 13 amino acids. J lost 2 bases, V lost 5 bases, and 3 bases had no gene match. CDR3 protein: CASSWDRNYGYTF. For the CDR3, the DNA is TGTGCCAGCAGTTGGGACAGAAACTATGGCTACACCTTC.

V is TRBV7-8 and J is TRBJ2-3; 7 bases line up with TRBD2. The CDR3 spans 14 residues. V was pared by 5 bases and J by 8 bases, with 10 bases of the junction left unmatched. Germline CDR1 and CDR2: SGHVS and FQNEAQ. CDR3 amino acids: CASSPIRGEGTQYF. In DNA form, the CDR3 reads TGTGCCAGCAGCCCAATTCGAGGGGAGGGTACGCAGTATTTT. The entire variable domain, with the rest obtained from reference TRBV7-8 and TRBJ2-3, is as follows: GAGVSQSPRYKVAKRGQDVALRCDPISGHVSLFWYQQALGQGPEFLTYFQNEAQLDKSGLPSDRFFAERPEGSVSTLKIQRTQQEDSAVYLCASSPIRGEGTQYFGPGTRLTVL.

The DNA of the CDR3 is TGCGCCAGCAGCTTGGAGGGGGGGGAGGAGACCCAGTACTTC. It codes for CASSLEGGEETQYF. The rearrangement uses TRBV5-1 and TRBJ2-5; possibly TRBD2 for D (7 bases). The length of the CDR3 is 14 residues. Per germline, CDR1 SGHRS and CDR2 YFSETQ. The V end lost 0 bases, the J end lost 5 bases, and 11 bases lay between the germline ends. The entire variable domain, with the rest obtained from reference TRBV5-1 and TRBJ2-5, is as follows: KAGVTQTPRYLIKTRGQQVTLSCSPISGHRSVSWYQQTPGQGLQFLFEYFSETQRNKGNFPGRFSGRQFSNSRSEMNVSTLELGDSALYLCASSLEGGEETQYFGPGTRLLVL.

The J gene is TRBJ1-1, the V gene TRBV10-3; tentative D call: TRBD1 (6 bases). The V gene lost 7 bases and the J gene lost 5 bases, with 14 bases spanning the gap. In germline, CDR1 is ENHRY, CDR2 SYGVKD. This CDR3 is 13 amino acids long. CDR3 DNA sequence: TGTGCCATCACACAGGGAAGAGAAACTGAAGCTTTCTTT. Protein product: CAITQGRETEAFF.

This sequence joins TRBV12-5 and TRBJ1-1; no clear D gene. This CDR3 has 15 residues. V was pared by 0 bases and J by 1 base, with 9 bases between. CDR1 is LGHNT and CDR2 is FRNRAP in the germline V gene. CDR3 protein: CASGLVISGNTEAFF. CDR3 sequence (DNA): TGTGCTAGTGGTTTGGTAATATCGGGGAACACTGAAGCTTTCTTT. Filled out from reference TRBV12-5 and TRBJ1-1, the complete variable domain reads DARVTQTPRHKVTEMGQEVTMRCQPILGHNTVFWYRQTMMQGLELLAYFRNRAPLDDSGMPKDRFSAEMPDATLATLKIQPSEPRDSAVYFCASGLVISGNTEAFFGQGTRLTVV.

The V and J genes are TRBV4-1 and TRBJ2-3; 16 positions match TRBD2. This CDR3 region has 19 residues. Germline-derived CDR1 and CDR2 are MGHRA and YSYEKL. Trimming at V came to 0 bases and at J to 5 bases, leaving 8 bases not matched to a gene. In DNA, the CDR3 is TGCGCCAGCAGCCAAGATGGGACTAGCGGGAGGGCGATGGGAGATACGCAGTATTTT. Protein product: CASSQDGTSGRAMGDTQYF.

The gene calls are TRBV7-8 and TRBJ1-2; D gene unclear. CDR1 SGHVS and CDR2 FQNEAQ come from the germline V gene. The CDR3 loop spans 13 amino acids. With 5 bases removed from V and 3 bases from J, the gap between germline ends came to 10 bases. Here the CDR3 reads CASSLSEYYGYTF. The DNA for the CDR3 is TGTGCCAGCAGCCTCAGCGAATACTATGGCTACACCTTC.

The chain has TRBV6-5 and TRBJ2-1, with TRBD2 as a possible D gene (6 bases). CDR1 and CDR2 (germline): MNHEY, SVGAGI. This CDR3 has 13 amino acids. Trimming stripped 5 bases from V and 6 bases from J, with 11 bases between. The CDR3 sequence is CASSPRTTNEQFF. CDR3 sequence (DNA): TGTGCCAGCAGTCCCCGGACTACCAATGAGCAGTTCTTC.

The DNA for the CDR3 is TGTGCCAGCAGTTCAGGGGCCTATGGCTACACCTTC. Translating it yields CASSSGAYGYTF. The V gene is TRBV28, the J gene TRBJ1-2; tentatively, D is TRBD1 (6 bases). CDR1 MDHEN and CDR2 SYDVKM come from the germline V gene. This CDR3 is built from 12 residues. V lost 4 bases, J lost 4 bases, and 7 bases lay in between.

The J gene is TRBJ2-1, the V gene TRBV19; D is uncertain. Germline CDR1 and CDR2: LNHDA and SQIVND (reference sequence). This CDR3 has 11 amino acids. The ends were cut back, 3 bases at V and 9 bases at J, with 6 bases in the middle. CDR3 in amino acids: CASSMSVEQFF. DNA of the CDR3: TGTGCCAGTAGTATGAGCGTTGAGCAGTTCTTC.

The genes are TRBV5-4 and TRBJ2-3; a possible D gene is TRBD2 (5 bases). Looked up from germline, CDR1 is SGHNT and CDR2 is YYREEE (reference sequence). The V end lost 5 bases, the J end lost 2 bases, and 15 bases lay between the germline ends. The CDR3 is made up of 15 amino acids. This CDR3 is CASRLASLITDTQYF. The CDR3 nucleotides read TGTGCCAGCAGGCTAGCTAGCCTTATCACAGATACGCAGTATTTT.

J is TRBJ1-1 and V is TRBV30; maybe TRBD1 (6 bases). Germline values: CDR1 GTSNPN, CDR2 SVGIG (reference sequence). This CDR3 contains 13 residues. V gave up 5 bases and J gave up 5 bases, with 15 bases separating them. The CDR3 coding sequence is TGTGCCTGGGGTAGGGGGTCAGGGACTGAAGCTTTCTTT. This translates into CAWGRGSGTEAFF.

Note on this clone: The same CDR3 also results from other DNA sequences found in this sample. The chain couples TRBV5-1 to TRBJ1-1; D is undetermined. CDR1 is SGHRS, CDR2 YFSETQ, per germline. The CDR3 totals 13 residues. V was cut by 1 base and J by 3 bases, with 7 bases left in between. CDR3 in amino acids: CASSLQRDTEAFF. Written as DNA, the CDR3 is TGCGCCAGCAGCTTGCAACGGGACACTGAAGCTTTCTTT.

The chain joins TRBV11-2 to TRBJ2-7; TRBD1 matches at 9 bases. V trimming: 6 bases; J trimming: 4 bases; junction bases outside the gene matches: 7. This CDR3 has 14 residues. The germline gives CDR1 SGHAT, CDR2 FQNNGV. CDR3 sequence reads: CASRSTGGGYEQYF. The CDR3 DNA reads as TGTGCCAGCAGATCTACAGGGGGCGGATACGAGCAGTACTTC.

Here the CDR3 DNA reads TGTGCCAGCTCACCTATAGGACAGGGCACTAACTATGGCTACACCTTC. This translates into CASSPIGQGTNYGYTF. The rearrangement joins TRBV18 to TRBJ1-2, with 8 nucleotides matching TRBD1. J gave up 0 bases and V 3 bases, and 6 bases lay outside the gene matches. The CDR3 loop spans 16 amino acids. Germline CDR1 is KGHSH and CDR2 is LQKENI.

The chain links TRBV25-1 to TRBJ2-3, with D tentatively TRBD2 (6 bases). CDR1 and CDR2 from the germline V gene are MGHDK and SYGVNS. V dropped 4 bases and J dropped 2 bases, with 16 bases sitting between them. CDR3 length: 16 residues. The DNA of the CDR3 is TGTGCCAGCAGTGGGCCCACCAGCGGGTCCACAGATACGCAGTATTTT. Its protein product is CASSGPTSGSTDTQYF.

This sequence joins TRBV6-5 and TRBJ1-2, with 11 bases that match TRBD1. V lost 5 bases and J lost 7; bases outside the gene matches: 3. The CDR3 runs 13 residues. Germline values: CDR1 MNHEY, CDR2 SVGAGI. CDR3 in amino acids: CASSGQGAPGYTF. The CDR3 bases are TGTGCCAGCAGTGGACAGGGGGCGCCTGGCTACACCTTC.

The rearrangement links TRBV5-8 to TRBJ2-7; perhaps TRBD2 as D (5 bases). Germline assignment: CDR1 SGHTS and CDR2 YDEGEE. Trimming cost V 5 bases and J 2 bases, with 11 bases left between them. The CDR3 covers 13 residues. The CDR3 DNA reads TGTGCCAGCAGTTGGGCCGGGGCCTACGAGCAGTACTTC. Translating gives CASSWAGAYEQYF.

The V and J genes are TRBV5-1 and TRBJ2-7, with 8 bases fitting TRBD1. Germline V CDR1 and CDR2: SGHRS, YFSETQ. With V trimmed by 2 bases and J by 2 bases, 6 bases remained unmatched. This CDR3 comprises 15 residues. CDR3 residues: CASSFAGQGPYEQYF. The DNA of the CDR3 is TGCGCCAGCAGCTTTGCTGGACAGGGCCCCTACGAGCAGTACTTC.

The chain joins TRBV6-4 to TRBJ2-7; 13 positions agree with TRBD2. Germline loops: CDR1 MRHNA, CDR2 SNTAGT. V lost 2 bases, J lost 4 bases, and 8 bases stayed unmatched. The CDR3 is 17 amino acids. CDR3 DNA: TGTGCCAGCAGTGACCCGACTAGCGGGAGGTCTCAATACGAGCAGTACTTC. Translated, it gives CASSDPTSGRSQYEQYF.

The V and J genes are TRBV7-9 and TRBJ2-3, with D tentatively TRBD2 (5 bases). The V and J ends lost 4 bases and 4 bases respectively, with 6 bases between them. The CDR3 loop spans 12 amino acids. Germline-derived CDR1 and CDR2 are SEHNR and FQNEAQ (reference sequence). CDR3 coding DNA: TGTGCCAGCAGCTCGGGGTCAGATACGCAGTATTTT. This codes for CASSSGSDTQYF.

This chain uses TRBV11-2 with TRBJ1-2; 9 nucleotides align to TRBD1. Per germline, CDR1 SGHAT and CDR2 FQNNGV. Unmatched junction bases numbered 8, after V lost 5 bases and J lost 4 bases. The CDR3 contains 15 residues. CDR3 sequence: CASSPSGQGFYGYTF. In DNA form, the CDR3 reads TGTGCCAGCAGCCCATCCGGACAGGGGTTCTATGGCTACACCTTC.

V gene TRBV5-1 combines with J gene TRBJ2-1; a weak D match, TRBD1 (8 bases). In germline, CDR1 is SGHRS, CDR2 YFSETQ. Trimming stripped 7 bases from V and 8 bases from J, with 28 bases between. The CDR3 runs to 17 residues. DNA of the CDR3: TGCGCCAGCCACGAAGGGCTGGGACAGGTACGGGGGGATGAGCAGTTCTTC. The encoded protein is CASHEGLGQVRGDEQFF.

V and J are TRBV19 and TRBJ2-5, with a weak D call TRBD1 (5 bases). The V end lost 5 bases, the J end lost 4 bases, and 11 bases lay between the germline ends. The germline V gene has CDR1 LNHDA and CDR2 SQIVND (reference sequence). The CDR3 is made up of 13 amino acids. CDR3 bases: TGTGCCAGTAGTCTGACAGCCACAGAGACCCAGTACTTC. This codes for CASSLTATETQYF.